One and the same sample provided the 7 T cell receptor beta chains below, sequenced in a study of shared clonotypes between healthy human individuals. Assay used: immunoSEQ multiplex PCR; TCRdb lists only in-frame clones, some missing. In the table there are under 1 million clones, 95% to 97% of which are singletons. Naive CD8 isolation took CD45RO-negative cells positively selected for CCR7 and excluded terminally differentiated effector memory CD45RA+ cells. The sequencing sample was made of naive CD8+ T cells sorted from blood. The receptors originated from a man younger than 45 in good health.

The chain uses TRBV28 and TRBJ1-1; D not certain. The V end was cut by 5 bases, the J end by 0 bases, with 10 bases between. CDR3 length: 14 residues. Germline V gene data show CDR1 as MDHEN and CDR2 as SYDVKM. Written as DNA, the CDR3 is TGTGCCAGCAGTCCATCAGTCATGAACACTGAAGCTTTCTTT. Its translation is CASSPSVMNTEAFF.

The gene calls are TRBV21-1 and TRBJ2-5; the D call TRBD1 from the table was never checked on the DNA. TRBV21-1 is a pseudogene. This CDR3 has 14 residues. The CDR3 loop is CASSDLQLRRTQYF. Written as DNA, the CDR3 is TGTGCCAGCAGCGACCTACAGCTTCGGCGGACCCAGTACTTC.

The CDR3 loop reads CASSRPGQTYEQYF. CDR3 coding DNA: TGTGCCAGCAGCCGTCCGGGACAGACCTACGAGCAGTACTTC. This chain links TRBV5-4 with TRBJ2-7; 7 bases are a match to TRBD1. This CDR3 has 14 amino acids. The germline V gene encodes CDR1 SGHNT and CDR2 YYREEE (reference sequence). Trimming took 4 bases from V and 2 from J; bases not matched to a gene: 6.

This clone showed up just a few times. The chain recombines TRBV29-1 with TRBJ2-7; D unresolved. Germline loops: CDR1 SQVTM, CDR2 ANQGSEA. Trimming stripped 4 bases from V and 0 bases from J, with 10 bases between. CDR3 size: 13 residues. CDR3 nucleotide sequence: TGCAGCGTTGTGGGCACCCGCTCCTACGAGCAGTACTTC. It translates to CSVVGTRSYEQYF.

This clone was seen once. The CDR3 protein is CASSLRRENTEAFF. CDR3 sequence (DNA): TGCGCCAGCAGCCTCCGTAGGGAGAACACTGAAGCTTTCTTT. The rearrangement uses TRBV4-1 and TRBJ1-1; no clear D gene. V was clipped by 4 bases and J by 1 base, with 10 bases between them. Germline V gene sequence: CDR1 MGHRA, CDR2 YSYEKL. CDR3 length equals 14 residues.

V gene TRBV28 combines with J gene TRBJ2-1; D unresolved. The V gene lost 4 bases and the J gene lost 4 bases, with 17 bases spanning the gap. The CDR3 is 16 amino acids. The V gene's germline CDR1 is MDHEN and CDR2 SYDVKM. The CDR3 loop is CASSSDEPGRYNEQFF. The CDR3, as DNA: TGTGCCAGCAGTTCCGACGAACCGGGTCGATACAATGAGCAGTTCTTC.

The J gene is TRBJ2-1, the V gene TRBV7-9, with 7 bases identical to TRBD2. Trimming removed 4 bases from V and 2 bases from J; junction bases left unmatched: 8. The CDR3 spans 16 residues. Germline V gene lookup returns CDR1 SEHNR and CDR2 FQNEAQ (reference sequence). The CDR3 bases are TGTGCCAGCAGCTGGCTGCGGGAGTACACCTACAATGAGCAGTTCTTC. Amino acids: CASSWLREYTYNEQFF. The entire variable domain, with the rest obtained from reference TRBV7-9 and TRBJ2-1, is as follows: DTGVSQNPRHKITKRGQNVTFRCDPISEHNRLYWYRQTLGQGPEFLTYFQNEAQLEKSRLLSDRFSAERPKGSFSTLEIQRTEQGDSAMYLCASSWLREYTYNEQFFGPGTRLTVL.